What follows are 27 T cell receptor beta chains derived from one specimen sequenced in a study of control samples from healthy donors and cancer patients. The method was immunoSEQ multiplex PCR; TCRdb's version includes in-frame clones alone and lacks a portion of them. The sample gives about 130,000 clones, 92% of which show up once; over 2% is in the top ten. The sequencing sample was made of blood. All receptors come from a woman aged 50 to 65 in good health.

V and J are TRBV6-6 and TRBJ1-1, with D perhaps matching TRBD1 (5 bases). With 10 bases removed from V and 1 base from J, the gap between germline ends came to 16 bases. CDR3 length: 14 residues. Germline lookup yields CDR1 MNHNY and CDR2 SVGAGI (reference sequence). In nucleotides, the CDR3 is TGTGCCACCAAGGGACTGAACACGAACACTGAAGCTTTCTTT. Translation gives CATKGLNTNTEAFF.

The chain joins TRBV10-3 to TRBJ1-4; tentative D call: TRBD1 (5 bases). This CDR3 is 14 amino acids long. Deletions cut 5 bases from V and 5 bases from J, with 12 bases between. CDR1 and CDR2 from the germline V gene are ENHRY and SYGVKD. CDR3 sequence: CAISPTVGNEKLFF. CDR3 nucleotide sequence: TGTGCCATCAGTCCGACAGTGGGGAATGAAAAACTGTTTTTT.

This chain uses TRBV28 with TRBJ1-4; weak D call: TRBD1 (6 bases). The germline V and J ends were trimmed by 3 bases and 8 bases, with 13 bases remaining between them. The germline V gene encodes CDR1 MDHEN and CDR2 SYDVKM. The CDR3 is 14 residues long. DNA of the CDR3: TGTGCCAGCAGTTTGGTACAGGGTCGGGAAAAACTGTTTTTT. Its protein product is CASSLVQGREKLFF.

This chain joins TRBV3-1 (or the pseudogene TRBV3-2) and TRBJ2-4; maybe TRBD2 (7 bases). Trimming took off 4 bases at V and 8 bases at J, with 9 bases between the two ends. From germline, CDR1 is LGHDT and CDR2 YNNKEL (reference sequence). The CDR3 runs 12 residues. The CDR3 here is CASSLGGDIQYF. CDR3 DNA sequence: TGTGCCAGCAGCCTAGGGGGGGACATTCAGTACTTC.

The chain is built from TRBV4-2 and TRBJ2-7; TRBD1 matches 7 bases. V was pared by 4 bases and J by 1 base, with 10 bases of the junction left unmatched. This CDR3 is 16 amino acids long. CDR1 is LGHNA, CDR2 YNFKEQ, per germline. The CDR3 region is CASSRGDGTDSYEQYF. CDR3 DNA sequence: TGTGCCAGCAGCCGTGGAGACGGGACAGATTCCTACGAGCAGTACTTC.

The V and J genes are TRBV4-1 and TRBJ2-2; TRBD2 agrees at 9 bases. Looked up from germline, CDR1 is MGHRA and CDR2 is YSYEKL. The junction had 8 bases not matched to a gene; V was cut back by 4 bases and J by 5 bases. The CDR3 consists of 16 residues. The CDR3 here is CASSRERGDWTGELFF. CDR3 sequence (DNA): TGCGCCAGCAGCCGCGAGCGGGGGGACTGGACCGGGGAGCTGTTTTTT.

This clone has more than one count but fewer than ten. The CDR3 here is CATGGEKLFF. The CDR3 DNA sequence: TGTGCCACCGGCGGTGAAAAACTGTTTTTT. V usage is TRBV7-9 and J usage is TRBJ1-4; no definite D call. The CDR3 spans 10 residues. V was clipped by 10 bases and J by 7 bases, with 7 bases between them. Germline V lookup: CDR1 SEHNR, CDR2 FQNEAQ (reference sequence).

This rearrangement joins TRBV29-1 to TRBJ2-3, with 14 positions matching TRBD2. Per germline, CDR1 SQVTM and CDR2 ANQGSEA. V shed 4 bases and J 1 base; nucleotides not matched to a gene: 4. The CDR3 runs 16 residues. CDR3 residues: CSVGGTSGSGTDTQYF. In nucleotides, the CDR3 is TGCAGCGTTGGCGGGACTAGCGGGAGCGGCACAGATACGCAGTATTTT.

The genes are TRBV10-3 and TRBJ2-5; 7 nucleotides agree with TRBD2. J gave up 4 bases and V 8 bases, and 7 bases lay outside the gene matches. Per germline, CDR1 ENHRY and CDR2 SYGVKD. The CDR3 loop spans 13 amino acids. CDR3 sequence reads: CAIAQSGAETQYF. In DNA form, the CDR3 reads TGTGCCATCGCACAAAGCGGGGCAGAGACCCAGTACTTC.

A single count supports this clone. This rearrangement joins TRBV18 to TRBJ1-2; no reliable D call. Germline V gene sequence: CDR1 KGHSH, CDR2 LQKENI. CDR3 length: 13 amino acids. V was pared by 3 bases and J by 4 bases, with 9 bases between. DNA for the CDR3: TGTGCCAGCTCACCCCGGAATCCCTATGGCTACACCTTC. Protein product: CASSPRNPYGYTF.

The count of this clone is one. The CDR3 is CASSRQGYGYTF. CDR3 coding DNA: TGTGCCAGCAGTAGACAGGGCTATGGCTACACCTTC. The V call is TRBV27, the J call TRBJ1-2; the match to TRBD1 covers 7 bases. Per germline, CDR1 MNHEY and CDR2 SMNVEV (reference sequence). There are 12 residues in the CDR3. Trimming took 5 bases from V and 4 from J; bases not matched to a gene: 1.

The chain couples TRBV10-1 to TRBJ2-7; a weak D match, TRBD2 (5 bases). V lost 8 bases and J 0 bases, leaving 8 bases between the germline ends. CDR3 length equals 12 residues. Germline CDR1 WNHNN, CDR2 SYGVQD (reference sequence). The CDR3 loop is CASSADSYEQYF. The DNA for the CDR3 is TGCGCCAGCTCAGCGGACTCCTACGAGCAGTACTTC.

This rearrangement joins TRBV2 to TRBJ1-1, with TRBD1 as a possible D gene (5 bases). CDR1 is SNHLY and CDR2 is FYNNEI in the germline V gene. Trimming shortened V by 3 bases and J by 4 bases, and 9 bases separated the two germline ends. This CDR3 comprises 13 residues. The CDR3 protein is CASSDGGSTEAFF. The CDR3 DNA follows: TGTGCCAGCAGTGATGGGGGGAGCACTGAAGCTTTCTTT.

This clone was seen only a few times. The rearrangement joins TRBV6-4 to TRBJ2-2; D gene uncertain. CDR1 is MRHNA, CDR2 SNTAGT, per germline. The germline V and J ends were trimmed by 5 bases and 0 bases, with 7 bases remaining between them. The CDR3 loop spans 14 amino acids. CDR3 region: CASSKQPNTGELFF. The DNA for the CDR3 is TGTGCCAGCAGTAAACAGCCGAACACCGGGGAGCTGTTTTTT.

V gene TRBV7-9 combines with J gene TRBJ1-2, with D possibly matching TRBD1 (5 bases). Between the trimmed V and J ends, which lost 4 bases and 6 bases, there was a span of 21 bases. The CDR3 has 16 residues. Germline V gene lookup returns CDR1 SEHNR and CDR2 FQNEAQ (reference sequence). The CDR3 protein is CASSSYFGAFGDGYTF. CDR3 in DNA: TGTGCCAGCAGCTCTTACTTTGGGGCCTTTGGGGATGGCTACACCTTC.

The chain uses TRBV6-2 or TRBV6-3 and TRBJ2-5, with D tentatively TRBD1 or TRBD2 (5 bases each). Trimming left V 6 bases short and J 1 base short, with 15 bases between. CDR3 length: 15 amino acids. The germline V gene encodes CDR1 MNHEY and CDR2 SVGEGT. In nucleotides, the CDR3 is TGTGCCAGCAGCCCCACGGGACGGAGCCAAGAGACCCAGTACTTC. Translation gives CASSPTGRSQETQYF.

The chain's CDR3 is CASSPGHSNTGELFF. As DNA, the CDR3 is TGCGCCAGCAGTCCGGGACACTCGAACACCGGGGAGCTGTTTTTT. This rearrangement joins TRBV5-1 to TRBJ2-2, with D tentatively TRBD1 (6 bases). In germline, CDR1 is SGHRS, CDR2 YFSETQ. CDR3 length equals 15 residues. V was clipped by 5 bases and J by 0 bases, with 11 bases between them.

The chain combines TRBV5-1 with TRBJ2-3; 10 bases line up with TRBD2. The germline V gene has CDR1 SGHRS and CDR2 YFSETQ. V gave up 4 bases and J gave up 5 bases; unmatched junction bases: 7. The CDR3 spans 15 residues. The CDR3 loop reads CASSPLAGDIDTQYF. DNA for the CDR3: TGCGCCAGCAGCCCGCTAGCGGGAGACATAGATACGCAGTATTTT.

The CDR3 is CASSPKWDSQETQYF. The CDR3 coding sequence is TGTGCCAGCTCCCCTAAGTGGGACAGCCAAGAGACCCAGTACTTC. The chain carries TRBV18 and TRBJ2-5, with 7 positions matching TRBD1. The ends lost 6 bases at V and 1 base at J; junction bases unmatched: 8. The V gene's germline CDR1 is KGHSH and CDR2 LQKENI. This CDR3 spans 15 amino acids.

DNA for the CDR3: TGTGCCAGCAGTTACAATGGGGGGGAGGCTAATGAAAAACTGTTTTTT. Translation: CASSYNGGEANEKLFF. The chain has TRBV6-5 and TRBJ1-4, with a possible D match to TRBD1 (5 bases). CDR1 MNHEY and CDR2 SVGAGI come from the germline V gene. The CDR3 covers 16 residues. Trimming took off 2 bases at V and 3 bases at J, with 13 bases between the two ends.

This chain links TRBV2 with TRBJ2-5; D is ambiguous. The CDR3 consists of 12 residues. CDR1 is SNHLY and CDR2 is FYNNEI in the germline V gene. Trimming stripped 9 bases from V and 1 base from J, with 9 bases between. In DNA form, the CDR3 reads TGTGCCAGTAGCTGGACCCAAGAGACCCAGTACTTC. This gives the protein CASSWTQETQYF.

This rearrangement joins TRBV5-1 to TRBJ2-6, with D unclear. From germline, CDR1 is SGHRS and CDR2 YFSETQ. This CDR3 has 15 residues. V dropped 2 bases and J dropped 4 bases, with 10 bases sitting between them. The CDR3 bases are TGCGCCAGCAGCTTCCGAGTATCCGGGGCCAACGTCCTGACTTTC. The encoded protein is CASSFRVSGANVLTF.

The chain combines TRBV3-1 (or the pseudogene TRBV3-2) with TRBJ2-7, with 14 nucleotides matching TRBD2. Trimming cost V 1 base and J 6 bases; bases outside gene matches: 5. Germline CDR1 reads LGHDT; CDR2 reads YNNKEL (reference sequence). The CDR3 loop spans 16 amino acids. CDR3 nucleotides: TGTGCCAGCAGCCAAGCAGGGACTAGCGGGAGAGGCGAGCAGTACTTC. Amino acid sequence: CASSQAGTSGRGEQYF.

The CDR3 protein is CASSASSYNEQFF. The CDR3 nucleotides are TGTGCCAGCTCCGCAAGTAGCTACAATGAGCAGTTCTTC. The genes are TRBV28 and TRBJ2-1; D gene uncertain. The germline V gene has CDR1 MDHEN and CDR2 SYDVKM. This CDR3 is built from 13 residues. V lost 8 bases to trimming and J lost 3 bases, with 11 bases between them.

The gene calls are TRBV5-4 and TRBJ2-1; tentatively, D is TRBD2 (5 bases). CDR3 length: 14 amino acids. Germline lookup yields CDR1 SGHNT and CDR2 YYREEE (reference sequence). The V end was cut by 0 bases, the J end by 9 bases, with 13 bases between. In DNA, the CDR3 is TGTGCCAGCAGCTTGGTATTAGCTGGAGGTGAGCAGTTCTTC. Amino acids: CASSLVLAGGEQFF.

This sequence joins TRBV20-1 and TRBJ1-2; no definite D call. The length of the CDR3 is 11 residues. Germline V gene sequence: CDR1 DFQATT, CDR2 SNEGSKA (reference sequence). V lost 4 bases and J 6 bases, leaving 9 bases between the germline ends. CDR3 DNA: TGCAGTGCTAAAGTAGTAAATGGCTACACCTTC. This translates into CSAKVVNGYTF.

In its sample, this clone was seen once. In nucleotides, the CDR3 is TGCGCCAGCAGCCAAGAGGCCAGGACACCCTATGGCTACACCTTC. This sequence encodes CASSQEARTPYGYTF. The rearrangement uses TRBV4-1 and TRBJ1-2, with D perhaps matching TRBD1 (5 bases). This CDR3 has 15 residues. The germline gives CDR1 MGHRA, CDR2 YSYEKL. V was cut by 0 bases and J by 4 bases, with 12 bases left in between.